These 20 T cell receptor beta chains originate from one sample sequenced in a study of T cell responses to AZD1222 COVID-19 vaccine. The repertoire was sequenced with immunoSEQ multiplex PCR; TCRdb's copy has only in-frame clones and lacks some. The repertoire holds about 140,000 clones, with about 92% as singletons. This sample comprised peripheral blood, obtained 28 days after the second AZD1222 dose. These receptors came from an adult who received the AZD1222 COVID-19 vaccine.

This chain joins TRBV19 and TRBJ1-2, with unresolved D. Trimming took 7 bases from V and 4 from J, leaving 16 bases between them. CDR1 is LNHDA and CDR2 is SQIVND in the germline V gene (reference sequence). The CDR3 sequence is 14 residues long. The CDR3 DNA reads TGTGCCAGTACCCCGAGCCCGGTCCCCTATGGCTACACCTTC. Its translation: CASTPSPVPYGYTF.

This sequence joins TRBV6-4 and TRBJ2-2; 9 bases map to TRBD1. Per the germline V gene, CDR1 is MRHNA and CDR2 is SNTAGT. CDR3 length: 14 residues. V was pared by 6 bases and J by 3 bases, with 2 bases of the junction left unmatched. CDR3 protein: CASRGQGHTGELFF. In DNA form, the CDR3 reads TGTGCCAGCAGGGGACAGGGTCACACCGGGGAGCTGTTTTTT.

The chain recombines TRBV12-5 with TRBJ2-5; TRBD2 agrees at 10 bases. Germline-derived CDR1 and CDR2 are LGHNT and FRNRAP. V dropped 8 bases and J dropped 4; count of bases not matched to a gene: 7. The CDR3 contains 14 residues. CDR3: CASNSGGAAETQYF. In nucleotides, the CDR3 is TGTGCTAGTAACAGCGGGGGGGCTGCAGAGACCCAGTACTTC.

This chain joins TRBV7-9 and TRBJ1-2, with TRBD1 matching 9 bases. The germline CDR1 and CDR2 sequences are SEHNR and FQNEAQ (reference sequence). J was trimmed by 6 bases and V by 4 bases; bases with no gene match: 6. The CDR3 runs 14 residues. CDR3 nucleotides: TGTGCCAGCAGCTCCGGGACAGGGTATCATGGCTACACCTTC. Translation gives CASSSGTGYHGYTF. Full variable domain (rest looked up from reference TRBV7-9 and TRBJ1-2): DTGVSQNPRHKITKRGQNVTFRCDPISEHNRLYWYRQTLGQGPEFLTYFQNEAQLEKSRLLSDRFSAERPKGSFSTLEIQRTEQGDSAMYLCASSSGTGYHGYTFGSGTRLTVV.

This clone was picked up a small number of times. Other DNA sequences from this sample encode an identical CDR3 as well. This chain joins TRBV7-2 and TRBJ2-7, with a possible D match to TRBD2 (5 bases). The CDR3 contains 13 residues. Germline CDR1 is SGHTA and CDR2 is FQGNSA. The V end was cut by 4 bases, the J end by 2 bases, with 9 bases between. CDR3 amino acids: CASSSRRAYEQYF. CDR3 coding DNA: TGTGCCAGCAGCTCCAGGCGGGCCTACGAGCAGTACTTC.

This rearrangement joins TRBV18 to TRBJ1-5; D might be TRBD1 (5 bases). The germline V and J ends were trimmed by 3 bases and 2 bases, with 8 bases remaining between them. CDR3 length: 14 residues. Germline lookup yields CDR1 KGHSH and CDR2 LQKENI. The CDR3 sequence: CASSPQGGNQPQHF. The CDR3 DNA follows: TGTGCCAGCTCACCTCAGGGTGGCAATCAGCCCCAGCATTTT.

This rearrangement joins TRBV2 to TRBJ1-2; D might be TRBD1 (5 bases). There are 14 residues in the CDR3. Trimming cost V 3 bases and J 3 bases, with 11 bases left between them. In germline, CDR1 is SNHLY, CDR2 FYNNEI. The CDR3 here is CASSEGRTYYGYTF. The CDR3 DNA is TGTGCCAGCAGTGAGGGGCGGACCTACTATGGCTACACCTTC.

DNA for the CDR3: TGTGCCAGCTCACCACCGGAAACAGCCTCCTACGAGCAGTACTTC. As protein: CASSPPETASYEQYF. J is TRBJ2-7 and V is TRBV18; the D is unclear. The V gene's germline CDR1 is KGHSH and CDR2 LQKENI. V dropped 0 bases and J dropped 0 bases, with 9 bases sitting between them. The length of the CDR3 is 15 residues.

The chain couples TRBV28 to TRBJ1-6; D is uncertain. Between the trimmed V and J ends, which lost 6 bases and 7 bases, there was a span of 10 bases. The CDR3 contains 13 residues. CDR1 and CDR2 from the germline V gene are MDHEN and SYDVKM. The CDR3 nucleotides are TGTGCCAGCAGGAGGTATCGGAATTCACCCCTCCACTTT. Translated: CASRRYRNSPLHF.

The rearrangement joins TRBV3-1 (or the pseudogene TRBV3-2) to TRBJ1-3, with no clear D. The CDR3 runs 12 residues. Germline CDR1 and CDR2: LGHDT and YNNKEL (reference sequence). The V gene lost 0 bases and the J gene lost 7 bases, with 4 bases spanning the gap. CDR3 sequence: CASSQDGNTIYF. The CDR3, as DNA: TGTGCCAGCAGCCAAGACGGGAACACCATATATTTT.

The J gene is TRBJ1-5, the V gene TRBV18; the D is unclear. CDR3 size: 15 residues. Germline CDR1 reads KGHSH; CDR2 reads LQKENI. V was shortened by 3 bases and J by 3 bases, with 12 bases between the two germline ends. The CDR3 sequence: CASSPKDGPNQPQHF. The CDR3 bases are TGTGCCAGCTCACCGAAGGACGGTCCCAATCAGCCCCAGCATTTT.

Written as DNA, the CDR3 is TGTGCCAGCGGCCCGACGAGGGGCAGAAATTACGAGCAGTACTTC. It specifies CASGPTRGRNYEQYF. This rearrangement joins TRBV28 to TRBJ2-7; the D call may be TRBD1 or TRBD2 (5 bases each). Trimming removed 8 bases at V and 4 bases at J, with 21 bases between. This CDR3 region has 15 residues. From germline, CDR1 is MDHEN and CDR2 SYDVKM.

This clone has only a few counts. This sequence joins TRBV6-5 and TRBJ2-3; D may be TRBD1 (5 bases). Germline CDR1 and CDR2: MNHEY and SVGAGI. V was trimmed by 9 bases and J by 2 bases, leaving 18 bases between them. The CDR3 covers 15 residues. This CDR3 reads CASLGSDRPTDTQYF. The DNA of the CDR3 is TGTGCCAGTTTGGGATCAGACAGACCCACAGATACGCAGTATTTT.

The genes are TRBV5-1 and TRBJ1-4, with a possible D match to TRBD1 (5 bases). Germline V gene sequence: CDR1 SGHRS, CDR2 YFSETQ. The CDR3 sequence is 12 residues long. V lost 4 bases and J 7 bases, leaving 8 bases between the germline ends. The CDR3 reads CASSLQGEKLFF. DNA for the CDR3: TGCGCCAGCAGCCTCCAGGGTGAAAAACTGTTTTTT.

The chain joins TRBV19 to TRBJ2-7, with TRBD2 matching 8 bases. CDR1 and CDR2 from the germline V gene are LNHDA and SQIVND (reference sequence). Trimming cost V 10 bases and J 2 bases; bases outside gene matches: 13. This CDR3 contains 15 residues. The DNA for the CDR3 is TGTGCCACGACCGGGGCTAGCGGGCCTACCTACGAGCAGTACTTC. It translates to CATTGASGPTYEQYF.

The rearrangement joins TRBV9 to TRBJ1-1; weak D call: TRBD1 (6 bases). The CDR3 loop spans 14 amino acids. V lost 4 bases and J 1 base, leaving 11 bases between the germline ends. Germline V lookup: CDR1 SGDLS, CDR2 YYNGEE. The DNA of the CDR3 is TGTGCCAGCAGCACCGGACAGTGGAACACTGAAGCTTTCTTT. It encodes CASSTGQWNTEAFF.

The chain couples TRBV20-1 to TRBJ1-1, with no clear D. The germline gives CDR1 DFQATT, CDR2 SNEGSKA (reference sequence). The V end was cut by 6 bases, the J end by 6 bases, with 8 bases between. The CDR3 spans 10 residues. CDR3 protein: CSAGLSEAFF. The DNA for the CDR3 is TGCAGTGCAGGTCTGTCTGAAGCTTTCTTT.

The gene calls are TRBV11-2 and TRBJ2-1; 8 nucleotides align to TRBD2. The trim removed 4 bases at V and 5 bases at J, leaving 10 bases unmatched. Germline lookup yields CDR1 SGHAT and CDR2 FQNNGV. The CDR3 has 16 residues. CDR3 sequence (DNA): TGTGCCAGCAGCTCCTTACGTGCGGGGGGTAACAATGAGCAGTTCTTC. Protein product: CASSSLRAGGNNEQFF. The full variable domain, in which reference TRBV11-2 and TRBJ2-1 provide the parts outside the CDR3, is EAGVAQSPRYKIIEKRQSVAFWCNPISGHATLYWYQQILGQGPKLLIQFQNNGVVDDSQLPKDRFSAERLKGVDSTLKIQPAKLEDSAVYLCASSSLRAGGNNEQFFGPGTRLTVL.

The gene calls are TRBV5-1 and TRBJ2-5, with 9 bases that match TRBD2. This CDR3 region has 15 residues. Germline V gene data show CDR1 as SGHRS and CDR2 as YFSETQ. J was trimmed by 5 bases and V by 1 base; bases with no gene match: 6. The CDR3 region is CASSLQGLARETQYF. The CDR3 region has the DNA TGCGCCAGCAGCTTGCAAGGACTAGCGCGGGAGACCCAGTACTTC.

The chain employs TRBV18 and TRBJ1-2, with D possibly TRBD1 on 5 matching bases. The CDR3 is made up of 12 amino acids. The V gene lost 3 bases and the J gene lost 6 bases, with 8 bases spanning the gap. Germline values: CDR1 KGHSH, CDR2 LQKENI. The CDR3 coding sequence is TGTGCCAGCTCACCCGCCAGGGATGGCTACACCTTC. Protein: CASSPARDGYTF.